This T cell receptor (beta chain) came from a study of blood T cell repertoires in COVID-19. V was clipped by 7 bases and J by 8 bases; unmatched bases: 9. CDR1 and CDR2 from the germline V gene are SGHNT and YYREEE (reference sequence). CDR3 length equals 13 residues. Original processing methods: Amplification of reference gene primers provided the estimated nucleated cell counts. The repertoire was sequenced with immunoSEQ multiplex PCR; TCRdb's copy has only in-frame clones and lacks some. Clonal size and the V and J genes are those of that table, whereas D and trimming came from the DNA. The repertoire consists of 150,000 to 200,000 clones, with roughly 90% occurring once and the leading ten covering 0.62%.

The sequenced material came from peripheral blood. The chain recombines TRBV5-4 with TRBJ2-4; 7 nucleotides align to TRBD1. The receptor comes from a man in his fifties or sixties with acute or convalescent COVID-19. CDR3 nucleotides: TGTGCCAGCGGGACAGTCGATGGGGACATTCAGTACTTC. As protein: CASGTVDGDIQYF.